A single sample is the source of the 23 T cell receptor beta chains below, sequenced in a study of T cell repertoires in aging, cancer and after chemotherapy. The template was genomic DNA from peripheral blood, not RNA. TRB rearrangements spanning V, D and J were amplified using mixed TRB-A/B primers. TCRdb ran MiXCR on the multiplex PCR reads and lists one entry per CDR3 protein. This sample has around 3,000 distinct CDR3 sequences, with about 30% found just once. The sequencing sample was made of blood. All receptors come from a human donor in good health.

The chain joins TRBV11-3 to TRBJ2-7; TRBD1 or TRBD2 may be the D gene (5 bases each). Trimming took off 8 bases at V and 3 bases at J, with 20 bases between the two ends. CDR3 length: 15 residues. Looked up from germline, CDR1 is SGHNT and CDR2 is YENEEA. This CDR3 reads CASGHSGTGNYEQYF. The DNA for the CDR3 is TGTGCCAGCGGGCACTCCGGGACGGGGAACTACGAGCAGTACTTC. The full variable domain, with the rest looked up from reference TRBV11-3 and TRBJ2-7, is EAGVVQSPRYKIIEKKQPVAFWCNPISGHNTLYWYLQNLGQGPELLIRYENEEAVDDSQLPKDRFSAERLKGVDSTLKIQPAELGDSAVYLCASGHSGTGNYEQYFGPGTRLTVT.

The V gene is TRBV13, the J gene TRBJ2-5; tentative D call: TRBD1 (5 bases). The CDR3 covers 9 residues. Germline CDR1 and CDR2: PRHDT and FYEKMQ (reference sequence). V was trimmed by 5 bases and J by 14 bases, leaving 9 bases between them. CDR3 protein: CASSPGHYF. As DNA, the CDR3 is TGTGCCAGCAGCCCAGGGCACTACTTC.

Details on this clonotype: This could be a read error, since a much larger clone is one nucleotide away. The gene calls are TRBV19 and TRBJ2-2; no clear D gene. The CDR3 runs to 14 residues. The V end was cut by 6 bases, the J end by 3 bases, with 11 bases between. Looked up from germline, CDR1 is LNHDA and CDR2 is SQIVND (reference sequence). CDR3 residues: CASRISVDTGELFF. CDR3 in DNA: TGTGCCAGTAGGATAAGCGTGGACACCGGGGAGCTGTTTTTT.

Here the CDR3 DNA reads TGTGCTAGTGGTCTGGGACAGGGAGGCAATGAGCAGTTCTTC. Protein product: CASGLGQGGNEQFF. The V and J genes are TRBV12-3 or TRBV12-4 and TRBJ2-1; the match to TRBD1 covers 9 bases. The CDR3 sequence is 14 residues long.

This clonotype is a singleton in its sample. J is TRBJ1-1 and V is TRBV11-3, with no clear D. The CDR3 is 15 amino acids. The V gene lost 1 base and the J gene lost 0 bases, with 9 bases spanning the gap. The V gene's germline CDR1 is SGHNT and CDR2 YENEEA. DNA of the CDR3: TGTGCCAGCAGCTTAGTGCCGCTAATGAACACTGAAGCTTTCTTT. As protein: CASSLVPLMNTEAFF.

This clonotype is labeled medium-sized. This rearrangement joins TRBV5-6 to TRBJ2-2; possibly TRBD2 for D (6 bases). Between the trimmed V and J ends, which lost 4 bases and 3 bases, there was a span of 13 bases. CDR3 length: 15 amino acids. Germline V gene lookup returns CDR1 SGHDT and CDR2 YYEEEE. The CDR3 DNA sequence: TGTGCCAGCAGCCCGGACGGGAGTTACACCGGGGAGCTGTTTTTT. Its protein product is CASSPDGSYTGELFF.

This clonotype was seen more than once but under ten times. The chain uses TRBV30 and TRBJ1-4, with 10 positions matching TRBD1. The CDR3 loop spans 14 amino acids. Germline CDR1 and CDR2: GTSNPN and SVGIG (reference sequence). V lost 7 bases, J lost 8 bases, and 10 bases stayed unmatched. For the CDR3, the DNA is TGTGCCTCCCGCCCGGGACAGGGGATAGAAAAACTGTTTTTT. Translating it yields CASRPGQGIEKLFF.

The genes are TRBV24-1 and TRBJ2-1; 8 bases line up with TRBD1. V shed 4 bases, J shed 7 bases, and the junction held 8 bases outside the gene matches. This CDR3 is 15 amino acids long. Germline V gene lookup returns CDR1 KGHDR and CDR2 SFDVKD. The CDR3 DNA reads TGTGCCACCAGTGACACCGGGACAGGAGGGAATGAGCAGTTCTTC. Encoded protein: CATSDTGTGGNEQFF.

This clonotype is categorized as medium-sized. V usage is TRBV6-1 and J usage is TRBJ1-5; the D is unclear. Between the trimmed V and J ends, which lost 3 bases and 2 bases, there was a span of 5 bases. Looked up from germline, CDR1 is MNHNS and CDR2 is SASEGT. The CDR3 loop spans 13 amino acids. CDR3 amino acids: CASSEWGNQPQHF. CDR3 nucleotide sequence: TGTGCCAGCAGTGAGTGGGGCAATCAGCCCCAGCATTTT.

Within the sample, this clonotype is medium-sized (0.01 to 0.1%). The gene calls are TRBV6-5 and TRBJ2-3; D is uncertain. Germline-derived CDR1 and CDR2 are MNHEY and SVGAGI. The CDR3 totals 12 residues. The CDR3 is CPATVLTDTQYF. CDR3 in DNA: TGTCCTGCGACGGTCCTCACAGATACGCAGTATTTT.

This clonotype is termed medium-sized. The chain has TRBV6-5 and TRBJ1-1; the D is unclear. The CDR3 has 12 amino acids. Trimming took 4 bases from V and 6 from J, leaving 9 bases between them. CDR1 is MNHEY and CDR2 is SVGAGI in the germline V gene. The CDR3 DNA sequence: TGTGCCAGCAGTTCGTTGGTGGCTGAAGCTTTCTTT. It yields the protein CASSSLVAEAFF.

The V gene is TRBV18, the J gene TRBJ2-4; D unclear. This CDR3 spans 12 amino acids. CDR1 is KGHSH, CDR2 LQKENI, per germline. V was shortened by 5 bases and J by 0 bases, with 2 bases between the two germline ends. DNA for the CDR3: TGTGCCAGCTCAACAGCCAAAAACATTCAGTACTTC. Translating it yields CASSTAKNIQYF.

This clonotype is deemed medium-sized. The DNA of the CDR3 is TGTGCCAGCAGTGTCGGTAACACCGGGGAGCTGTTTTTT. Translated: CASSVGNTGELFF. This sequence joins TRBV6-4 and TRBJ2-2; D is unclear. CDR3 length equals 13 residues. Trimming stripped 4 bases from V and 2 bases from J, with 5 bases between. Germline V CDR1 and CDR2: MRHNA, SNTAGT.

This sequence joins TRBV20-1 and TRBJ2-5; TRBD2 matches at 11 bases. The CDR3 contains 18 residues. In germline, CDR1 is DFQATT, CDR2 SNEGSKA (reference sequence). Trimming cost V 2 bases and J 4 bases; bases outside gene matches: 15. CDR3 DNA sequence: TGCAGTGCTAGATTGGCAGGGGCTCTAGCGGGGGGCTTAGAGACCCAGTACTTC. This sequence encodes CSARLAGALAGGLETQYF.

This clonotype showed up just a few times. The J gene is TRBJ2-2, the V gene TRBV30; TRBD1 might be the D (5 bases). CDR1 is GTSNPN, CDR2 SVGIG, per germline (reference sequence). V dropped 8 bases and J dropped 6 bases, with 28 bases sitting between them. The CDR3 loop spans 17 amino acids. In DNA form, the CDR3 reads TGTGCCCTCAGGCGACATCCATTGGGCAGGGTCGCCGGGGAGCTGTTTTTT. Protein product: CALRRHPLGRVAGELFF.

This clonotype was counted only a few times. This sequence joins TRBV6-1 and TRBJ1-5, with TRBD1 identical over 9 bases. The CDR3 loop spans 16 amino acids. V lost 7 bases and J lost 1; bases outside the gene matches: 8. Germline-derived CDR1 and CDR2 are MNHNS and SASEGT. CDR3: CASKTQGALSNQPQHF. CDR3 in DNA: TGTGCCAGCAAGACACAGGGGGCTTTGAGCAATCAGCCCCAGCATTTT.

The chain joins TRBV7-9 to TRBJ2-1, with D perhaps assigned TRBD1 or TRBD2 (5 bases each). This CDR3 contains 16 residues. CDR1 and CDR2 from the germline V gene are SEHNR and FQNEAQ (reference sequence). The V and J ends lost 9 bases and 0 bases respectively, with 18 bases between them. In DNA, the CDR3 is TGTGCCAGTCTCTGGGGGTTTCAGAGCTCCTACAATGAGCAGTTCTTC. It codes for CASLWGFQSSYNEQFF.

This clonotype is medium-sized in the sample. The V gene is TRBV5-5, the J gene TRBJ2-5; 7 bases are shared with TRBD1. In germline, CDR1 is SGHKS, CDR2 YYEKEE (reference sequence). This CDR3 comprises 14 residues. The V segment lost 3 bases and the J segment 5 bases; nucleotides outside the gene matches: 7. This CDR3 is CASSSRQGQETQYF. The DNA of the CDR3 is TGTGCCAGCAGCTCAAGACAGGGTCAGGAGACCCAGTACTTC.

This clonotype was seen a few times. V gene TRBV4-2 combines with J gene TRBJ2-3, with 8 bases aligning to TRBD2. The ends lost 2 bases at V and 0 bases at J; junction bases unmatched: 7. This CDR3 has 17 residues. Germline CDR1 and CDR2: LGHNA and YNFKEQ. The CDR3, as DNA: TGTGCCAGCAGCCAATCCGTTAGCGGGGCTAGCACAGATACGCAGTATTTT. Amino acids: CASSQSVSGASTDTQYF.

By share, this clonotype counts as medium-sized. The chain combines TRBV15 with TRBJ2-2; D not certain. The germline CDR1 and CDR2 sequences are LNHNV and YYDKDF (reference sequence). The CDR3 has 14 residues. V lost 6 bases, J lost 3 bases, and 11 bases lay in between. The CDR3 sequence: CATRAMGDTGELFF. Written as DNA, the CDR3 is TGTGCCACCAGGGCTATGGGCGACACCGGGGAGCTGTTTTTT.

By proportion, this clonotype is medium-sized. The V and J genes are TRBV6-5 and TRBJ2-3; a possible D gene is TRBD2 (5 bases). Trimming cost V 2 bases and J 3 bases, with 9 bases left between them. This CDR3 spans 14 amino acids. CDR1 MNHEY and CDR2 SVGAGI come from the germline V gene. For the CDR3, the DNA is TGTGCCAGCAGTTACCCGGGATTAACAGATACGCAGTATTTT. It yields the protein CASSYPGLTDTQYF.

Sample share makes this clonotype medium-sized (0.01 to 0.1%). This sequence joins TRBV6-1 and TRBJ2-1; 7 nucleotides align to TRBD2. The germline V gene encodes CDR1 MNHNS and CDR2 SASEGT. V lost 4 bases, J lost 6 bases, and 6 bases stayed unmatched. The CDR3 totals 14 residues. CDR3 sequence (DNA): TGTGCCAGCAGTGCGGGGAGGGCCAGCAATGAGCAGTTCTTC. Translated, it gives CASSAGRASNEQFF.

Within the sample, this clonotype is medium-sized. The chain employs TRBV19 and TRBJ2-7; 10 bases are a match to TRBD1. This CDR3 spans 15 amino acids. Germline V gene data show CDR1 as LNHDA and CDR2 as SQIVND (reference sequence). Trimming took 8 bases from V and 0 from J; bases not matched to a gene: 7. CDR3: CASQTGGSSSYEQYF. The DNA of the CDR3 is TGTGCCAGTCAGACAGGGGGCTCTAGCTCCTACGAGCAGTACTTC.